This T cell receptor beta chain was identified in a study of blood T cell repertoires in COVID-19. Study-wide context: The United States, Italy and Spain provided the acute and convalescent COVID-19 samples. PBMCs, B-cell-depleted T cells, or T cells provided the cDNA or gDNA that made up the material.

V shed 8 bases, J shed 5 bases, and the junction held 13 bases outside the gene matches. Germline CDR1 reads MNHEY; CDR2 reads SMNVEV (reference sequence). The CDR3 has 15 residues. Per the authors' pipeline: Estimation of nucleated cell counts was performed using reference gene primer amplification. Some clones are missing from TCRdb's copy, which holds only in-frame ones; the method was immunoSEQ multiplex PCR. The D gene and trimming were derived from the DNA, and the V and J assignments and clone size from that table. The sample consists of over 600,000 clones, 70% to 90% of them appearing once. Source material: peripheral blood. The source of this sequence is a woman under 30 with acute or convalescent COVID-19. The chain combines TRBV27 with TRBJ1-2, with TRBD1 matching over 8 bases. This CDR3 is CASGGLKTGEYGYTF. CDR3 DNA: TGTGCCAGCGGGGGGCTTAAGACAGGGGAATATGGCTACACCTTC.